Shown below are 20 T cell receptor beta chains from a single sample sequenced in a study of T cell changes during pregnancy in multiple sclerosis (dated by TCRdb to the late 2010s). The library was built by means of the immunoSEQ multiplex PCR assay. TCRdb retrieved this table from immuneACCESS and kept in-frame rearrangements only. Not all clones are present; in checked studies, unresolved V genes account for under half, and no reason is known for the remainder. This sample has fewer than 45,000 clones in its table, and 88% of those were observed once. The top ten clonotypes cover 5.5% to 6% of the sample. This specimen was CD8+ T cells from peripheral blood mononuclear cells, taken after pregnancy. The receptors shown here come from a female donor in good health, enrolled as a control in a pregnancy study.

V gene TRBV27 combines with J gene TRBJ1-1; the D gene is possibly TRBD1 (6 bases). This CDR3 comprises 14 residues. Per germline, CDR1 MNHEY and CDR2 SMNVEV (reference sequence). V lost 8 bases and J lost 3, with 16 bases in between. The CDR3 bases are TGTGCCAGCGGTGACCAGGGGCCATACACTGAAGCTTTCTTT. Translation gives CASGDQGPYTEAFF.

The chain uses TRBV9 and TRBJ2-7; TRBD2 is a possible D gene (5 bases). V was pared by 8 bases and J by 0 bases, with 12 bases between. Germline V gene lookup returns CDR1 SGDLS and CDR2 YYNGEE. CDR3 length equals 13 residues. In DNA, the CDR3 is TGTGCCAGTTCGACCGGGAACTCCTACGAGCAGTACTTC. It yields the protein CASSTGNSYEQYF.

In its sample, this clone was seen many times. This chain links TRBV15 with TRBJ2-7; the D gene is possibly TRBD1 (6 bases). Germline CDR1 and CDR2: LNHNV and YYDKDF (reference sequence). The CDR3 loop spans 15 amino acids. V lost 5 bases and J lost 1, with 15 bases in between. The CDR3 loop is CATSSLDRSSYEQYF. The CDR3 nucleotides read TGTGCCACCAGCTCCCTCGACAGGTCGTCCTACGAGCAGTACTTC.

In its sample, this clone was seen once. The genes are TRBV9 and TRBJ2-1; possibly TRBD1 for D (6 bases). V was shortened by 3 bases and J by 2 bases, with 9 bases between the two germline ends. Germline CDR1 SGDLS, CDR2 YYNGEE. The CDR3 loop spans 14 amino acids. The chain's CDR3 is CASSGRDTYNEQFF. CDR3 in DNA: TGTGCCAGCAGCGGCCGGGACACCTACAATGAGCAGTTCTTC.

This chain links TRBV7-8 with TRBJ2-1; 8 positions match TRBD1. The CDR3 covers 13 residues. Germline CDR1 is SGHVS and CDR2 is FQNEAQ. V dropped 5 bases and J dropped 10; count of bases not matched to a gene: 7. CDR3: CASSHSDRGEQFF. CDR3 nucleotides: TGTGCCAGCAGCCACTCCGACAGGGGCGAGCAGTTCTTC.

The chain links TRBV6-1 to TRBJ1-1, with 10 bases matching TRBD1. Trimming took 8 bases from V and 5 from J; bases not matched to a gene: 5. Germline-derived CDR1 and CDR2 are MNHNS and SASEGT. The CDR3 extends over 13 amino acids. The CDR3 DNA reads TGTGCCAGCCCGGGACAGGGGAAAACTGAAGCTTTCTTT. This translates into CASPGQGKTEAFF.

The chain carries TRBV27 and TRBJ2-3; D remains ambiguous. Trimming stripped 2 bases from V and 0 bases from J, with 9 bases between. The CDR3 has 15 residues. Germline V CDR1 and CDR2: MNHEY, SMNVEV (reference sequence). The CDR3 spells CASSLVRASTDTQYF. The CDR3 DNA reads TGTGCCAGCAGTTTAGTCCGCGCTAGCACAGATACGCAGTATTTT.

The CDR3, as DNA: TGTGCCAGCAGCTTGTGGTGGGGGGGCACTGAAGCTTTCTTT. Protein sequence: CASSLWWGGTEAFF. The rearrangement uses TRBV5-6 and TRBJ1-1; TRBD1 might be the D (5 bases). The CDR3 consists of 14 residues. Germline loops: CDR1 SGHDT, CDR2 YYEEEE. Trimming took 1 base from V and 4 from J, leaving 11 bases between them.

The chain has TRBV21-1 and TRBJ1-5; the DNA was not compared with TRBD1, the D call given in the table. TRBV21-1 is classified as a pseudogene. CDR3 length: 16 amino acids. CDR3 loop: CASSIRQHNSNQPQHF. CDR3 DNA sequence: TGTGCCAGCAGCATTAGACAGCATAATAGCAATCAGCCCCAGCATTTT.

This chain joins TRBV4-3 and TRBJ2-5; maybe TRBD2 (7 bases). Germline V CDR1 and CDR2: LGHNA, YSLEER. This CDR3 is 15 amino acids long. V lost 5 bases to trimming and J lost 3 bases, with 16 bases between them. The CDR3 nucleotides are TGCGCCAGCAGCAATCGAGGGGGGGGCGAAGAGACCCAGTACTTC. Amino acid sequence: CASSNRGGGEETQYF.

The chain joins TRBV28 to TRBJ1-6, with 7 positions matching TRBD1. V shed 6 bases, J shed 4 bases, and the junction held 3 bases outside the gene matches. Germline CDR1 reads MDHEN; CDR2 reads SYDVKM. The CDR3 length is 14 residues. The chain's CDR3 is CASSGTAYNSPLHF. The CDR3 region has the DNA TGTGCCAGCAGCGGGACAGCTTATAATTCACCCCTCCACTTT.

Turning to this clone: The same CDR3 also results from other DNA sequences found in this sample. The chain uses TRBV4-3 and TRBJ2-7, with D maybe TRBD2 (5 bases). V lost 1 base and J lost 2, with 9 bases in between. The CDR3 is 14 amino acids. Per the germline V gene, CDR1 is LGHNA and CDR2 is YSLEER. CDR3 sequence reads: CASSQAGGPYEQYF. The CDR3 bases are TGCGCCAGCAGCCAAGCAGGAGGTCCCTACGAGCAGTACTTC.

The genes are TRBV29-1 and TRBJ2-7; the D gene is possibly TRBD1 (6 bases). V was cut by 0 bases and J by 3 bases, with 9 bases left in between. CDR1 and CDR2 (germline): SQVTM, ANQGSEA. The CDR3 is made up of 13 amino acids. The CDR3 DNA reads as TGCAGCGTTGAAGACGAACAGGGCTACGAGCAGTACTTC. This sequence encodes CSVEDEQGYEQYF.

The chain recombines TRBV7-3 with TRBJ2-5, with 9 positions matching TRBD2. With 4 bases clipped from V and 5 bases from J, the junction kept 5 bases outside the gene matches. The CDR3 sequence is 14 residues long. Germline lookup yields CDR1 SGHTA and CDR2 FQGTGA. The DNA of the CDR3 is TGTGCCAGCAGCTGGGGCGGGGGGGTCGAGACCCAGTACTTC. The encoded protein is CASSWGGGVETQYF.

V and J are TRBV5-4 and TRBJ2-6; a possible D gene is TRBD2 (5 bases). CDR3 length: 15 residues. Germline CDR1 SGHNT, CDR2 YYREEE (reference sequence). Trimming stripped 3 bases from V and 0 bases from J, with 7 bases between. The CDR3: CASSSRDSGANVLTF. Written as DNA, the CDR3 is TGTGCCAGCAGCTCCCGGGACTCTGGGGCCAACGTCCTGACTTTC.

CDR3 bases: TGTGCCAGCAGCCGAAGGGACAGGAAAGATTCACCCCTCCACTTT. This gives the protein CASSRRDRKDSPLHF. This chain uses TRBV14 with TRBJ1-6; 8 bases match TRBD1. V lost 4 bases and J lost 8; bases outside the gene matches: 7. Per the germline V gene, CDR1 is SGHDN and CDR2 is FVKESK. This CDR3 comprises 15 residues.

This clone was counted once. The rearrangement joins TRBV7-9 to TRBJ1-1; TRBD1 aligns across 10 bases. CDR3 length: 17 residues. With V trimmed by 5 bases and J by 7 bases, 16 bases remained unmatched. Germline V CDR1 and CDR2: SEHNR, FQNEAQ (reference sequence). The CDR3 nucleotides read TGTGCCAGCAGCCCAGGGACAGGGGCGTTCGAAAGGGATGAAGCTTTCTTT. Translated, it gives CASSPGTGAFERDEAFF.

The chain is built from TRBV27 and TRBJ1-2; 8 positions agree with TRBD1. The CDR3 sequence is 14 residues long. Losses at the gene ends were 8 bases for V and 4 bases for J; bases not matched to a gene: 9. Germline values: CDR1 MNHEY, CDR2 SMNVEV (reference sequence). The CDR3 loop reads CASSVDRVGYGYTF. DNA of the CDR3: TGTGCCAGCTCCGTGGACAGGGTGGGCTATGGCTACACCTTC.

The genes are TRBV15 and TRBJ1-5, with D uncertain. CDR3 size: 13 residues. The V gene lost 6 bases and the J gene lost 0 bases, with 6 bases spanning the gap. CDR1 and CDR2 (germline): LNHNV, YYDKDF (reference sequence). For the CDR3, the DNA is TGTGCCACCAGAGGAGATAGCAATCAGCCCCAGCATTTT. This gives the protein CATRGDSNQPQHF.

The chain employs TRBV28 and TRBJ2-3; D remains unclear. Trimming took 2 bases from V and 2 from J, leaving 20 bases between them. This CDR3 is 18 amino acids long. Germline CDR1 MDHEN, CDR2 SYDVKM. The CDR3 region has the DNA TGTGCCAGCAGTTTACGGAATTACCCCCTACAGAACACAGATACGCAGTATTTT. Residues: CASSLRNYPLQNTDTQYF.